This T cell receptor beta chain was profiled in a study of CD8+ T cells in alopecia areata. Following RNA extraction, reverse transcription yielded cDNA that acted as the sequencing template. Libraries were prepared by immunoSEQ multiplex PCR; TCRdb keeps only in-frame clonotypes and omits some of them. This sample has roughly 220,000 clones; over 60% occur once, and the top ten carry around 1.2%. The sample's treatment: oral pan-JAK inhibitor, 5-10 mg twice daily. Study-wide findings and caveats: In lesional scalp, particularly from alopecia totalis/universalis, clonality was higher than in normal scalp.

Germline V gives CDR1 LGHNA, CDR2 YSLEER. The length of the CDR3 is 15 residues. V was clipped by 0 bases and J by 9 bases, with 15 bases between them. As regards this clone: The target antigen is unknown.

This material consisted of CD4+ T cells sorted from blood, taken at week 44, from a patient treated with tofacitinib. This sequence was found in a human donor with alopecia areata. This sequence joins TRBV4-3 and TRBJ2-1; TRBD2 is a possible D gene (5 bases). The CDR3 reads CASSQEGLTGSEQFF. DNA for the CDR3: TGCGCCAGCAGCCAAGAGGGCCTCACGGGAAGTGAGCAGTTCTTC.